This TCR beta chain was sequenced for a study of OX40 agonist ivuxolimab in advanced cancers. Turning to the study itself: The eligibility criteria allowed prior anti-PD-1, anti-PD-L1 or anti-CTLA-4 therapy, and under 50% had some. General study results and limits: Mean expanded clone counts were higher in CD8+ than CD4+ T cells.

Prior autoimmune disease or systemic immunosuppression barred patients. The sample holds one count of this clone. Its cognate antigen is unknown. Sequencing was performed with immunoSEQ multiplex PCR; in TCRdb, only in-frame clones are kept and a portion is missing. The table shows around 59,000 clones, with about nine tenths occurring only once. Trimming removed 1 base from V and 5 bases from J; junction bases left unmatched: 3. CDR3 length: 15 residues. Germline loops: CDR1 SGHAT, CDR2 FQNNGV. The genes are TRBV11-2 and TRBJ2-1; TRBD2 matches 9 bases. Sequenced material: CD4+ or CD8+ T cells sorted from blood, taken in a trial of the OX40 agonist ivuxolimab. The receptor comes from an adult with an advanced solid tumor such as melanoma, head and neck, liver or kidney cancer. The CDR3 reads CASSLGLAENNEQFF. CDR3 sequence (DNA): TGTGCCAGCAGCTTAGGACTAGCGGAGAACAATGAGCAGTTCTTC.